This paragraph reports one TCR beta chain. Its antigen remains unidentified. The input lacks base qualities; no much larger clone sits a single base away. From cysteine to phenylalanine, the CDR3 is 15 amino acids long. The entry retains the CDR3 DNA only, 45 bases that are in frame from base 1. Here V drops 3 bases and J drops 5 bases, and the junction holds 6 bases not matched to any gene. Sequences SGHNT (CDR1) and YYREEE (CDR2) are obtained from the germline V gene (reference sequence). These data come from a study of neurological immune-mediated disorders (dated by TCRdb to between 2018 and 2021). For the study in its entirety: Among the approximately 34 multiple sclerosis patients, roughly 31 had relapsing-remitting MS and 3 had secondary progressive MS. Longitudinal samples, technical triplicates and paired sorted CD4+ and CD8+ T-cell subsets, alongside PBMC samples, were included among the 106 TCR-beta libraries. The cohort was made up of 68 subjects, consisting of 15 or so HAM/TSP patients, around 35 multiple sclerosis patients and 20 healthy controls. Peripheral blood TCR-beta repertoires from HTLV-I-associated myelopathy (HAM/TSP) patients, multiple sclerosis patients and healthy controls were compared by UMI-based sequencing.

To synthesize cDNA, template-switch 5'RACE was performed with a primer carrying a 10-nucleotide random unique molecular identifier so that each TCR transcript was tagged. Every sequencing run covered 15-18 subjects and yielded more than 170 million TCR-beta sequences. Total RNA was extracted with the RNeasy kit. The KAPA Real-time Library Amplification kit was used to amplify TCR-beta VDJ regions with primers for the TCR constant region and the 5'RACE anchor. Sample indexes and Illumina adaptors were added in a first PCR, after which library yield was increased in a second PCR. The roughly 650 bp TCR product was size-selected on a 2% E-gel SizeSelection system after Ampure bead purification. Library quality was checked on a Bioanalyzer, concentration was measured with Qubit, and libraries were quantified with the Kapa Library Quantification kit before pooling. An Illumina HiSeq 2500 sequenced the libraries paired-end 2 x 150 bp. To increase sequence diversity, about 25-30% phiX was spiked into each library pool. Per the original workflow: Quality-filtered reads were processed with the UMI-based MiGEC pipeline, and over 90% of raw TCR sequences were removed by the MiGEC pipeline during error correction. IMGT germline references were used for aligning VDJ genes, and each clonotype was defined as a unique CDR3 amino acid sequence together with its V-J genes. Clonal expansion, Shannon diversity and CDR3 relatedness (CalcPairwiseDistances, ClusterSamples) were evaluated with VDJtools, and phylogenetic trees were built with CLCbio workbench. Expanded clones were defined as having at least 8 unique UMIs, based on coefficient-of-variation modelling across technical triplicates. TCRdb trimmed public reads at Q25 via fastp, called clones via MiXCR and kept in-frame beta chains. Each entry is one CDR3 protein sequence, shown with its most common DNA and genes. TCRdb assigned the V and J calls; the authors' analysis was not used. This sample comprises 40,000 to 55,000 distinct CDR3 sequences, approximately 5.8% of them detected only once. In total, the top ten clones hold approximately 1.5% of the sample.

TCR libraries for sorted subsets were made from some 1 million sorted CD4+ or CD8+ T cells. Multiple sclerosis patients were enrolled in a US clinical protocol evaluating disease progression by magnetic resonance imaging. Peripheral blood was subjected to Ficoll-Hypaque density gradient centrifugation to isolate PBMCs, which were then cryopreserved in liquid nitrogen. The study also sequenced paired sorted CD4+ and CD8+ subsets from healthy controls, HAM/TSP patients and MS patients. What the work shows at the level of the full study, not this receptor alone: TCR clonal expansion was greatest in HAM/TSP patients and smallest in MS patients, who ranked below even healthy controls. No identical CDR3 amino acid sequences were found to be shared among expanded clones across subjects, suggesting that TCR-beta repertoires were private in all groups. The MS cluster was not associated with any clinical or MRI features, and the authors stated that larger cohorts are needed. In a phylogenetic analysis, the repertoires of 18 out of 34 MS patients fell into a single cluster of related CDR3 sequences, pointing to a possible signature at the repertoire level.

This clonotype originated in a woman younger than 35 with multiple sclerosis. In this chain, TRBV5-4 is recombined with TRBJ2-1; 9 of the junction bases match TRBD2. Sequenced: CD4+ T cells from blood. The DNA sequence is TGTGCCAGCAGCTCCGAGGGACTAGCTGACAATGAGCAGTTCTTC. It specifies CASSSEGLADNEQFF.